This T cell receptor beta chain is from a study of shared clonotypes between healthy human individuals. Sequencing was performed with immunoSEQ multiplex PCR; in TCRdb, only in-frame clones are kept and a portion is missing. The sample lists around 1.6 million clones, around 98% occurring once. Memory CD4+ cells were the fraction left after CD45RA+ naive selection. Remarks on this clone: Antigen: not known.

Broader study findings: For sorted subsets, rarefaction showed incomplete sequencing despite large depth.

J was trimmed by 8 bases and V by 6 bases; bases with no gene match: 10. Germline loops: CDR1 LNHDA, CDR2 SQIVND (reference sequence). This CDR3 comprises 15 residues. Sequencing was performed on naive CD4+ T cells sorted from blood. The subset here: CD45RA+ positively selected. V is TRBV19 and J is TRBJ1-4; TRBD1 matches 9 bases. This TCR came from a young man in good health. CDR3 coding DNA: TGTGCCAGTAGCCCGGGACAGGGACGACTAGAAAAACTGTTTTTT. Its translation: CASSPGQGRLEKLFF.